The 26 T cell receptor beta chains listed next were all sequenced from one sample in a study of spatial heterogeneity in lung cancer. Time point of the sample: blood at routine non-recurrence follow-up after resection. From the 5' RACE reads, TCRdb called clonotypes with MiXCR, one entry per CDR3 protein. The sample lists roughly 110,000 distinct CDR3 sequences, more than 10% seen once, with roughly 26% in the top ten. The sequenced sample was PBMCs, obtained at follow-up. The receptor set was obtained from a female donor with early-stage non-small cell lung cancer.

The chain joins TRBV28 to TRBJ2-2; D gene uncertain. With 3 bases removed from V and 0 bases from J, the gap between germline ends came to 11 bases. The CDR3 sequence is 16 residues long. Per germline, CDR1 MDHEN and CDR2 SYDVKM. CDR3 DNA: TGTGCCAGCAGTTTGTCGGTCGCTTCGAACACCGGGGAGCTGTTTTTT. Protein product: CASSLSVASNTGELFF.

J is TRBJ2-2 and V is TRBV7-2, with D unclear. The CDR3 spans 15 residues. Germline-derived CDR1 and CDR2 are SGHTA and FQGNSA. V lost 3 bases and J lost 1, with 9 bases in between. In nucleotides, the CDR3 is TGTGCCAGCAGCTTTGGCGGCCAGAACACCGGGGAGCTGTTTTTT. It codes for CASSFGGQNTGELFF.

This clonotype was observed a few times. The chain is built from TRBV12-3 or TRBV12-4 and TRBJ2-1; D gene uncertain. V was cut by 5 bases and J by 4 bases, with 12 bases left in between. The length of the CDR3 is 14 residues. Here the CDR3 DNA reads TGTGCCAGCAGTCCCTGGGCCAATTACAATGAGCAGTTCTTC. Amino acid sequence: CASSPWANYNEQFF.

This clonotype has a count of ten or more. The rearrangement uses TRBV15 and TRBJ1-1; D is ambiguous. CDR3 length: 14 residues. V was shortened by 2 bases and J by 10 bases, with 17 bases between the two germline ends. The V gene's germline CDR1 is LNHNV and CDR2 YYDKDF (reference sequence). The CDR3 loop is CATSRNTEGGRAFF. The CDR3 coding sequence is TGTGCCACCAGCAGAAATACAGAGGGAGGTAGAGCTTTCTTT.

This clonotype was counted a few times. This rearrangement joins TRBV6-2 or TRBV6-3 to TRBJ2-7; TRBD2 aligns across 11 bases. V was pared by 5 bases and J by 4 bases, with 10 bases of the junction left unmatched. The CDR3 consists of 16 residues. From germline, CDR1 is MNHEY and CDR2 SVGEGT. CDR3 protein: CASSGLTSGDGYEQYV. DNA for the CDR3: TGTGCCAGCAGTGGATTGACTAGCGGGGATGGTTACGAGCAGTACGTC.

Only a few counts were recorded for this clonotype. The CDR3 bases are TGTGCCAGTAGCGAACAGGGAGCTGGGGCCAACGTCCTGACTTTC. Amino acid sequence: CASSEQGAGANVLTF. The chain carries TRBV19 and TRBJ2-6; D may be TRBD1 (6 bases). This CDR3 has 15 amino acids. V gave up 6 bases and J gave up 2 bases, with 11 bases separating them. Germline CDR1 is LNHDA and CDR2 is SQIVND (reference sequence).

This clonotype was seen more than once but under ten times. This chain links TRBV7-3 with TRBJ1-1; D not certain. The CDR3 has 13 amino acids. Germline V CDR1 and CDR2: SGHTA, FQGTGA. V was pared by 0 bases and J by 5 bases, with 7 bases between. The CDR3 DNA sequence: TGTGCCAGCAGCTTAACTCCCTTGACTGAAGCTTTCTTT. Its translation is CASSLTPLTEAFF. Full variable domain (remainder filled in from reference TRBV7-3 and TRBJ1-1): GAGVSQTPSNKVTEKGKYVELRCDPISGHTALYWYRQSLGQGPEFLIYFQGTGAADDSGLPNDRFFAVRPEGSVSTLKIQRTERGDSAVYLCASSLTPLTEAFFGQGTRLTVV.

This clonotype showed up just a few times. The chain combines TRBV7-2 with TRBJ2-1, with TRBD2 matching over 12 bases. The CDR3 extends over 17 amino acids. Germline CDR1 SGHTA, CDR2 FQGNSA. V shed 4 bases and J 4 bases; nucleotides not matched to a gene: 8. DNA for the CDR3: TGTGCCAGCAGCTCCCATCGAACTAGCGGGGGGTACAATGAGCAGTTCTTC. As protein: CASSSHRTSGGYNEQFF.

The J gene is TRBJ2-2, the V gene TRBV28; perhaps D is TRBD1 or TRBD2 (5 bases each). Germline V gene data show CDR1 as MDHEN and CDR2 as SYDVKM. The V end lost 11 bases, the J end lost 7 bases, and 23 bases lay between the germline ends. This CDR3 has 15 residues. The CDR3: CAALPRQGRVGELFF. CDR3 nucleotide sequence: TGTGCCGCCCTCCCCCGGCAGGGACGGGTCGGGGAGCTGTTTTTT.

The J gene is TRBJ2-3, the V gene TRBV5-1, with D possibly matching TRBD1 (6 bases). Between the trimmed V and J ends, which lost 0 bases and 5 bases, there was a span of 10 bases. The CDR3 spans 14 residues. Germline-derived CDR1 and CDR2 are SGHRS and YFSETQ. The CDR3 region has the DNA TGCGCCAGCAGCTTGGGGACAGTTGGAGATACGCAGTATTTT. Protein sequence: CASSLGTVGDTQYF.

This clonotype was detected a few times. V and J are TRBV7-9 and TRBJ2-1; D gene uncertain. Germline V gene lookup returns CDR1 SEHNR and CDR2 FQNEAQ (reference sequence). V was clipped by 4 bases and J by 5 bases, with 18 bases between them. The CDR3 spans 16 residues. In DNA, the CDR3 is TGTGCCAGCAGCTCCACCGTCCGGCGGAGTAACAATGAGCAGTTCTTC. Translating gives CASSSTVRRSNNEQFF.

A few counts support this clonotype. The chain recombines TRBV28 with TRBJ1-2; unclear D gene. The CDR3 is 13 amino acids. Trimming left V 5 bases short and J 10 bases short, with 17 bases between. The germline V gene has CDR1 MDHEN and CDR2 SYDVKM. The CDR3 coding sequence is TGTGCCAGCAGTCGACGTGATACAAGATTCTACACCTTC. Amino acid sequence: CASSRRDTRFYTF.

V gene TRBV4-3 combines with J gene TRBJ2-2, with 7 bases that match TRBD1. Germline loops: CDR1 LGHNA, CDR2 YSLEER. The trim removed 5 bases at V and 1 base at J, leaving 7 bases unmatched. The CDR3 has 16 amino acids. CDR3 DNA: TGCGCCAGCAGCGGCCCGGGACAGTTGAACACCGGGGAGCTGTTTTTT. It specifies CASSGPGQLNTGELFF.

The chain has TRBV5-1 and TRBJ2-3; D possibly corresponds to TRBD2 (6 bases). CDR3 size: 14 residues. The V gene's germline CDR1 is SGHRS and CDR2 YFSETQ. Trimming stripped 1 base from V and 6 bases from J, with 12 bases between. The CDR3 reads CASSLIGSGDTQYF. The CDR3 bases are TGCGCCAGCAGCTTGATCGGGAGTGGTGATACGCAGTATTTT.

V usage is TRBV7-8 and J usage is TRBJ2-1; 7 nucleotides match TRBD2. Germline assignment: CDR1 SGHVS and CDR2 FQNEAQ. Trimming cost V 0 bases and J 4 bases; bases outside gene matches: 3. This CDR3 spans 15 amino acids. The DNA for the CDR3 is TGTGCCAGCAGCTTAGCGCGGGAGATATACAATGAGCAGTTCTTC. The encoded protein is CASSLAREIYNEQFF.

This clonotype was seen at least ten times. The chain has TRBV7-9 and TRBJ2-3, with unresolved D. V shed 3 bases and J shed 3 bases, with 7 bases lying between them. The CDR3 has 13 residues. Germline V lookup: CDR1 SEHNR, CDR2 FQNEAQ (reference sequence). The chain's CDR3 is CASSFGKTDTQYF. In nucleotides, the CDR3 is TGTGCCAGCAGCTTCGGTAAAACAGATACGCAGTATTTT.

This clonotype has just a few counts. The chain carries TRBV5-1 and TRBJ2-3, with 13 positions matching TRBD2. Germline V lookup: CDR1 SGHRS, CDR2 YFSETQ. The CDR3 contains 16 residues. V shed 1 base, J shed 6 bases, and the junction held 5 bases outside the gene matches. DNA for the CDR3: TGCGCCAGCAGCTTGACCGGGACTAGCGGGACGGATACGCAGTATTTT. As protein: CASSLTGTSGTDTQYF.

The chain employs TRBV3-1 and TRBJ1-1; D not certain. CDR3 length: 12 amino acids. Deletions cut 3 bases from V and 5 bases from J, with 7 bases between. Per the germline V gene, CDR1 is LGHDT and CDR2 is YNNKEL (reference sequence). CDR3 sequence: CASSQLGTEAFF. The CDR3 DNA sequence: TGTGCCAGCAGCCAGCTAGGGACTGAAGCTTTCTTT.

With respect to this clonotype: A much larger clone is a single base away; this may be a read error. V and J are TRBV6-1 and TRBJ1-2; tentatively, D is TRBD1 (6 bases). Germline lookup yields CDR1 MNHNS and CDR2 SASEGT. The CDR3 sequence is 13 residues long. CDR3 nucleotide sequence: TGTGTCAGCAGTGTAGTACAGGGTTCCGGCTACACCTTC. Its protein is CVSSVVQGSGYTF.

There are a few counts of this clonotype. This rearrangement joins TRBV23-1 to TRBJ2-7, with TRBD1 identical over 7 bases. TRBV23-1 belongs to the ORF category, with a function that is uncertain. The CDR3 covers 16 residues. The ends lost 6 bases at V and 0 bases at J; junction bases unmatched: 11. The CDR3, as DNA: TGCGCCAGCAGCCCTGAGGGACAGCGGAGCTCCTACGAGCAGTACGTC. Translation: CASSPEGQRSSYEQYV.

This clonotype was counted a few times. V is TRBV6-5 and J is TRBJ2-1; 8 positions match TRBD2. CDR1 MNHEY and CDR2 SVGAGI come from the germline V gene. The CDR3 consists of 14 residues. The V and J ends lost 0 bases and 8 bases, in that order; junction bases with no gene match: 3. The CDR3 region is CASSYSGTRHEQFF. The CDR3 DNA is TGTGCCAGCAGTTACTCTGGGACTAGACATGAGCAGTTCTTC.

This clonotype was detected a few times. V usage is TRBV29-1 and J usage is TRBJ2-2; D possibly corresponds to TRBD2 (5 bases). This CDR3 is 13 amino acids long. In germline, CDR1 is SQVTM, CDR2 ANQGSEA. V was clipped by 4 bases and J by 5 bases, with 11 bases between them. The CDR3 loop reads CSVAPTSTGELFF. The CDR3 DNA reads as TGCAGCGTTGCCCCTACTAGTACCGGGGAGCTGTTTTTT.

The chain uses TRBV12-3 or TRBV12-4 and TRBJ1-4; 7 nucleotides match TRBD1. CDR3 length equals 15 residues. V trimming: 5 bases; J trimming: 8 bases; junction bases outside the gene matches: 11. This CDR3 is CASSPSDRVMEKLFF. CDR3 nucleotide sequence: TGTGCCAGCAGTCCGTCTGACAGGGTGATGGAAAAACTGTTTTTT.

This clonotype was recorded at least ten times. J is TRBJ1-6 and V is TRBV7-9; unclear D gene. V was pared by 4 bases and J by 7 bases, with 5 bases between. Per the germline V gene, CDR1 is SEHNR and CDR2 is FQNEAQ (reference sequence). The CDR3 sequence is 12 residues long. CDR3 nucleotides: TGTGCCAGCAGCTCCTTGAATTCACCCCTCCACTTT. This gives the protein CASSSLNSPLHF.

The chain has TRBV2 and TRBJ2-2, with a weak D call TRBD2 (6 bases). Looked up from germline, CDR1 is SNHLY and CDR2 is FYNNEI. Trimming stripped 7 bases from V and 2 bases from J, with 11 bases between. CDR3 length: 14 residues. The CDR3 nucleotides read TGTGCCAGCATACGGGGGATCAACACCGGGGAGCTGTTTTTT. Encoded protein: CASIRGINTGELFF.

This clonotype has only a few counts. The chain joins TRBV7-9 to TRBJ2-7; D uncertain. Germline values: CDR1 SEHNR, CDR2 FQNEAQ (reference sequence). CDR3 length: 13 amino acids. Trimming took 5 bases from V and 2 from J, leaving 10 bases between them. In nucleotides, the CDR3 is TGTGCCAGCAGCGTGGGATACGCCTACGAGCAGTACGTC. Protein: CASSVGYAYEQYV.